This entry concerns a single T cell receptor beta chain. This CDR3 is built from 16 residues. CDR1 and CDR2 from the germline V gene are SGDLS and YYNGEE. Trimming shortened V by 3 bases and J by 8 bases, and 20 bases separated the two germline ends. The sample comes from a study of cytomegalovirus exposure and HLA in healthy donors. The PCR employed 60 Vbeta primers together with 13 Jbeta primers. Only in-frame clones appear in the TCRdb table, and some are missing; sequencing was by immunoSEQ multiplex PCR. The data contain about 170,000 clones, approximately 81% of them seen just once; the ten biggest clones take up approximately 2.3%.

Source material: PBMCs. The clonotype was recovered from a male donor in good health and CMV-seronegative. This chain connects TRBV9 to TRBJ1-4; possibly TRBD1 for D (5 bases). CDR3 sequence (DNA): TGTGCCAGCAGCGGACCACAAACTGCCGGGGGAGAAAAACTGTTTTTT. Its translation is CASSGPQTAGGEKLFF.